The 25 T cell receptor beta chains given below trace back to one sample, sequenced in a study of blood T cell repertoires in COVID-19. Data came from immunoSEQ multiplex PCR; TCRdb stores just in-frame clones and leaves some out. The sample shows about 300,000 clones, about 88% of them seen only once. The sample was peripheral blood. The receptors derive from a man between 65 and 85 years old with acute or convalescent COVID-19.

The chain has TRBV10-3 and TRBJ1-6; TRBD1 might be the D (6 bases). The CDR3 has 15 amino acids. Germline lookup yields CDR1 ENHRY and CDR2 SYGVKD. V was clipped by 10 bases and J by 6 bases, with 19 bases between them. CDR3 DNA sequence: TGTGCCACCGCCGGACAGACAACTATTAATTCACCCCTCCACTTT. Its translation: CATAGQTTINSPLHF.

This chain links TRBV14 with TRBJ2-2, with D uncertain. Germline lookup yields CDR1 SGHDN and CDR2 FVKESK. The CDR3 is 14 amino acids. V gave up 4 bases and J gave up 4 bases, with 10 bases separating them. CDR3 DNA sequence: TGTGCCAGCAGCCCTACTGCGATCACCGGGGAGCTGTTTTTT. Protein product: CASSPTAITGELFF.

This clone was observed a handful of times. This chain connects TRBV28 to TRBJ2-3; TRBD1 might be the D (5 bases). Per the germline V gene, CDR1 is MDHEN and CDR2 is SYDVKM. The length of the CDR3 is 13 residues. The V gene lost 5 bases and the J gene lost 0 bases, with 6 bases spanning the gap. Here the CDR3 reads CASSRQSTDTQYF. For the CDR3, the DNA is TGTGCCAGCAGTCGACAGAGCACAGATACGCAGTATTTT.

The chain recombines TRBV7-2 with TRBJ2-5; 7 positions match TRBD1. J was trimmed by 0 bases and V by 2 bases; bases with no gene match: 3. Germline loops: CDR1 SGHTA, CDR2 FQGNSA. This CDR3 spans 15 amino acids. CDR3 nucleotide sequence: TGTGCCAGCAGCTTAATGGGGACAGACCAAGAGACCCAGTACTTC. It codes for CASSLMGTDQETQYF.

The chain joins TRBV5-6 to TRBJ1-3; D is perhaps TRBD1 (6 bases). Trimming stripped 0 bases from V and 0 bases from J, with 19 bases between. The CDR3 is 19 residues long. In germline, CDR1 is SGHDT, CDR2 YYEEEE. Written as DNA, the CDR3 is TGTGCCAGCAGCTTGGGGGGCAGGGGCCAGTTATTCTCTGGAAACACCATATATTTT. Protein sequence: CASSLGGRGQLFSGNTIYF.

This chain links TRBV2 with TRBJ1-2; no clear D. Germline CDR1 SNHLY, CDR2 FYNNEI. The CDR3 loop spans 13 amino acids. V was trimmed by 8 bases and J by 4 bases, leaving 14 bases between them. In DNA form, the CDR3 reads TGTGCCAGCCGGGAGGAGGGAGCCTATGGCTACACCTTC. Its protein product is CASREEGAYGYTF.

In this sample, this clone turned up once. The CDR3 DNA sequence: TGTGCCAGCAGCCTCGACAGGTACACAGATACGCAGTATTTT. It encodes CASSLDRYTDTQYF. The gene calls are TRBV7-2 and TRBJ2-3; TRBD1 is a possible D gene (6 bases). Trimming took off 5 bases at V and 2 bases at J, with 11 bases between the two ends. The germline V gene has CDR1 SGHTA and CDR2 FQGNSA. The CDR3 length is 14 residues.

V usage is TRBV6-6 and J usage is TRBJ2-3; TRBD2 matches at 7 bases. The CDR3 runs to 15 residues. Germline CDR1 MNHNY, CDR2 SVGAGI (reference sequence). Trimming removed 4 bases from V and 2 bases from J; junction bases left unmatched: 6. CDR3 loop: CASSSPRGITDTQYF. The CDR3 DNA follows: TGTGCCAGCAGTTCCCCGCGGGGGATCACAGATACGCAGTATTTT.

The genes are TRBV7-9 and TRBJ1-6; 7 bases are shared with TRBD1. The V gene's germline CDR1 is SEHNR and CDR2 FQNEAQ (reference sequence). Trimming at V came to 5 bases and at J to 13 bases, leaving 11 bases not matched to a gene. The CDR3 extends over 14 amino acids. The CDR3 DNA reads TGTGCCAGCAGCCCGGGACAGTTCCTCGGTCCCCTCCACTTT. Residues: CASSPGQFLGPLHF.

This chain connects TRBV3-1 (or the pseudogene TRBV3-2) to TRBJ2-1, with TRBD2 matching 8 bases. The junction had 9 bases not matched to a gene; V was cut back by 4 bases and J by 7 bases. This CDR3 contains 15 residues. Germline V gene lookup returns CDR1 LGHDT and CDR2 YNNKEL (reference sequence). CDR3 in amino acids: CASSLSGLAPNEQFF. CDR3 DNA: TGTGCCAGCAGCCTCTCAGGACTAGCCCCGAATGAGCAGTTCTTC.

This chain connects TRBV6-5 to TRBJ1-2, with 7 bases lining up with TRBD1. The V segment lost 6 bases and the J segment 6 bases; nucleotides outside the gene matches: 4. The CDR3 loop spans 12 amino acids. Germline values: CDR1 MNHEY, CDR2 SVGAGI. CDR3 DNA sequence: TGTGCCAGCAGGATAGGGGGCCATGGCTACACCTTC. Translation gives CASRIGGHGYTF.

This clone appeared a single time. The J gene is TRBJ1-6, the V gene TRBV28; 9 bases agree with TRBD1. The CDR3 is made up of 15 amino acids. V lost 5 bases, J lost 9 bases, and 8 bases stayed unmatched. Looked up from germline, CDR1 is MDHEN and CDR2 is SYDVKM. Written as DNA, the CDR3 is TGTGCCAGCAGTACCACCGGGACAGGGACTTCACCCCTCCACTTT. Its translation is CASSTTGTGTSPLHF.

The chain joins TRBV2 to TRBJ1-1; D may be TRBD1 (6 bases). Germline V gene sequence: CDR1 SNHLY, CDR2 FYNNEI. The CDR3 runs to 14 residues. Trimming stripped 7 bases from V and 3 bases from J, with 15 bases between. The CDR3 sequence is CASNREGFDTEAFF. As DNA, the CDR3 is TGTGCCAGCAACAGGGAGGGGTTTGACACTGAAGCTTTCTTT.

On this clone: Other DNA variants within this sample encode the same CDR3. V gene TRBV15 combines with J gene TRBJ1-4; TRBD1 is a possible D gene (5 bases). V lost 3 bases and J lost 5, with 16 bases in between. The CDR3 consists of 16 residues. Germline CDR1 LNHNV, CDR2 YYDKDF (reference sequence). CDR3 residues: CATSRRPGRQNEKLFF. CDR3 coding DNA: TGTGCCACCAGCAGGCGACCGGGCCGACAGAATGAAAAACTGTTTTTT.

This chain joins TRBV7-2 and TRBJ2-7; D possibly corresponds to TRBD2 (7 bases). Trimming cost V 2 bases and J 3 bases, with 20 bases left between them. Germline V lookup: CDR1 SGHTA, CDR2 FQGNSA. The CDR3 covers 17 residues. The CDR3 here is CASSLIAGAGSSYEQYF. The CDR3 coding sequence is TGTGCCAGCAGCTTAATCGCGGGGGCCGGGAGTAGCTACGAGCAGTACTTC.

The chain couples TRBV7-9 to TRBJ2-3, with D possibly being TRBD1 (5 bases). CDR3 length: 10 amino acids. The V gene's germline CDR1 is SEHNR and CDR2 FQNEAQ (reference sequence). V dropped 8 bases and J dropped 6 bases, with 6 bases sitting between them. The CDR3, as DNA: TGTGCCAGCGCAGGGGATACGCAGTATTTT. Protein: CASAGDTQYF. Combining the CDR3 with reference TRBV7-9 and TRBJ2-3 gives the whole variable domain DTGVSQNPRHKITKRGQNVTFRCDPISEHNRLYWYRQTLGQGPEFLTYFQNEAQLEKSRLLSDRFSAERPKGSFSTLEIQRTEQGDSAMYLCASAGDTQYFGPGTRLTVL.

Here the CDR3 DNA reads TGTGCCAGCAGTTTTGAGGAGGGGGAGACCCAGTACTTC. Its translation: CASSFEEGETQYF. The chain links TRBV28 to TRBJ2-5; D possibly corresponds to TRBD2 (6 bases). Per the germline V gene, CDR1 is MDHEN and CDR2 is SYDVKM. The CDR3 runs to 13 residues. V was trimmed by 3 bases and J by 5 bases, leaving 10 bases between them.

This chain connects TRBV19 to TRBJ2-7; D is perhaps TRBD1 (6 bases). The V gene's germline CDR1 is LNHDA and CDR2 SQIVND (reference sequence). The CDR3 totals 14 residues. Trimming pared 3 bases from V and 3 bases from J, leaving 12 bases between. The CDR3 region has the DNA TGTGCCAGTAGTATCCAATTACAGGGCTACGAGCAGTACTTC. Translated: CASSIQLQGYEQYF. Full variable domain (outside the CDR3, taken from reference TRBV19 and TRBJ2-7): DGGITQSPKYLFRKEGQNVTLSCEQNLNHDAMYWYRQDPGQGLRLIYYSQIVNDFQKGDIAEGYSVSREKKESFPLTVTSAQKNPTAFYLCASSIQLQGYEQYFGPGTRLTVT.

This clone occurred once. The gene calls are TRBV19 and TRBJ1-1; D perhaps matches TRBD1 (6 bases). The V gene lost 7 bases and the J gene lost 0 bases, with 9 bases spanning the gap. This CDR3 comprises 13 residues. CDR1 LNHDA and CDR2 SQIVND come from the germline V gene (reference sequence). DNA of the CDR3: TGTGCCAGTACCTCAGGGGTGAACACTGAAGCTTTCTTT. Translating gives CASTSGVNTEAFF.

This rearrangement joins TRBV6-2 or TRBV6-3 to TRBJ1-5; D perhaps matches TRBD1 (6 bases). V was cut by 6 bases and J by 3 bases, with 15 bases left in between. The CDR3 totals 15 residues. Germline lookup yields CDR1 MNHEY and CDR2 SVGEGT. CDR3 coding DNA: TGTGCCAGCAGCAACCCCAGGGGACCCAATCAGCCCCAGCATTTT. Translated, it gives CASSNPRGPNQPQHF.

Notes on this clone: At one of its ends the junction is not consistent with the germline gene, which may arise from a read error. CDR3 region: CASSLTPQRTLRNLPLHF. DNA for the CDR3: TGTGCCAGCAGTTTAACCCCTCAACGGACATTGAGAAATTTACCCCTCCACTTT. This chain connects TRBV27 to TRBJ1-6; perhaps TRBD1 as D (5 bases). Germline loops: CDR1 MNHEY, CDR2 SMNVEV (reference sequence). The CDR3 loop spans 18 amino acids.

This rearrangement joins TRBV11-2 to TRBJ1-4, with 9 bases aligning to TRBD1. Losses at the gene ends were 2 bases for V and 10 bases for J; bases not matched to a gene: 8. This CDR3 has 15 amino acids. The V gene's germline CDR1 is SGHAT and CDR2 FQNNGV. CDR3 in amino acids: CASSLSPPTGGKLFF. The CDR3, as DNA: TGTGCCAGCAGCTTATCCCCGCCGACAGGGGGAAAACTGTTTTTT.

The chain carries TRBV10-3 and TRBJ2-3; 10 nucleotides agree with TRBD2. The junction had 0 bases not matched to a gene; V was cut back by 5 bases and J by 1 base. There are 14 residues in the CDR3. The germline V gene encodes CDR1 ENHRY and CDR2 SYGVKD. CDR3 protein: CAISSGRGTDTQYF. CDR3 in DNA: TGTGCCATCAGTAGCGGGAGGGGCACAGATACGCAGTATTTT.

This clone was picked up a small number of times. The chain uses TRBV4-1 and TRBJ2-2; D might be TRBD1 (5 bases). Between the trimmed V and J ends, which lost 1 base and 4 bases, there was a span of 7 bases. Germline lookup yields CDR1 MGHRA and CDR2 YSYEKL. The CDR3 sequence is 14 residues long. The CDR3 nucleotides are TGCGCCAGCAGCCAAGGACAGATCACCGGGGAGCTGTTTTTT. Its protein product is CASSQGQITGELFF.

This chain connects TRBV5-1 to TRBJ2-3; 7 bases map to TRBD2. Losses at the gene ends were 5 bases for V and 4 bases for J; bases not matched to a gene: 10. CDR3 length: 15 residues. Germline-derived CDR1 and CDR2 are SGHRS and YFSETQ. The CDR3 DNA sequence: TGCGCCAGCAGTATGAGCAGCGGGGTGGCAGATACGCAGTATTTT. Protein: CASSMSSGVADTQYF.